The rows below give T cell receptor beta chains drawn from one sample of a study of T cell repertoires in cytomegalovirus infection. TCRdb called the reads again in MiXCR, with one record for every CDR3 protein. The sample lists more than 400,000 distinct CDR3 sequences, around a quarter occurring once. Sequencing was performed on PBMCs. These receptors all stem from a human donor in good health (CMV status not recorded). Some clones in this sample may be carry-over from other donors' samples. The CDR3 runs from the conserved cysteine through the conserved F or W. The D gene is left open where the match is weak. Size values are once, few and many counts, or a class for expanded clones, and some rows have none.

d_gene: .
v_gene: TRBV20-1
abundance: .
j_gene: TRBJ1-4
CDR3nt: TGCAGTGCTTTTGGGAGTGGAGAAAAACTGTTTTTT
CDR3aa: CSAFGSGEKLFF

d_gene: TRBD1
v_gene: TRBV6-5
abundance: .
j_gene: TRBJ1-1
CDR3nt: TGTGCCAGCAGTTACTCGATATGGCCAGGGGGCACTGAAGCTTTCTTT
CDR3aa: CASSYSIWPGGTEAFF

d_gene: .
v_gene: TRBV6-4
abundance: few
j_gene: TRBJ1-2
CDR3nt: TGTGCCAGCAGTGACACCGGGGGTGGAAACTATGGCTACACCTTC
CDR3aa: CASSDTGGGNYGYTF

d_gene: .
v_gene: TRBV28
abundance: .
j_gene: TRBJ2-7
CDR3nt: TGTGCCAGCAGTTACGGACGGAGTACTAACGAGCAGTACTTC
CDR3aa: CASSYGRSTNEQYF

d_gene: TRBD2
v_gene: TRBV11-3
abundance: .
j_gene: TRBJ2-5
CDR3nt: TGTGCCAGCAGCTCGGGGACTAGCGGGAGGTCTTGGGAGACCCAGTACTTC
CDR3aa: CASSSGTSGRSWETQYF

d_gene: TRBD1
v_gene: TRBV5-6
abundance: many
j_gene: TRBJ2-3
CDR3nt: TGTGCCAGCAGCTTGTCTGGGACAGGGTCAGATACGCAGTATTTT
CDR3aa: CASSLSGTGSDTQYF

d_gene: TRBD2
v_gene: TRBV19
abundance: .
j_gene: TRBJ2-1
CDR3nt: TGTGCCATTTCACCCCTCGGACTAGCGGGATCTGAGCAGTTCTTC
CDR3aa: CAISPLGLAGSEQFF

d_gene: .
v_gene: TRBV6-2/TRBV6-3
abundance: .
j_gene: TRBJ2-5
CDR3nt: TGTGCCAGCAGTTACGCGATGGACCGGGGGCCCCAGTACTTC
CDR3aa: CASSYAMDRGPQYF

d_gene: TRBD2
v_gene: TRBV7-2
abundance: many
j_gene: TRBJ2-1
CDR3nt: TGTGCCAGCAGCTCGGGCGGGAGGGCCTACAATGAGCAGTTCTTC
CDR3aa: CASSSGGRAYNEQFF

d_gene: TRBD1
v_gene: TRBV29-1
abundance: .
j_gene: TRBJ1-5
CDR3nt: TGCAGCGCCCAGGACAGGAATCAGCCCCAGCATTTT
CDR3aa: CSAQDRNQPQHF

d_gene: .
v_gene: TRBV28
abundance: many
j_gene: TRBJ2-5
CDR3nt: TGTGCCAGCAGGGGCCAACTCAAGACCCAGTACTTC
CDR3aa: CASRGQLKTQYF

d_gene: .
v_gene: TRBV7-2
abundance: few
j_gene: TRBJ2-1
CDR3nt: TGTGCCAGCAGCACTTCCCCTAAGACCTACAATGAGCAGTTCTTC
CDR3aa: CASSTSPKTYNEQFF